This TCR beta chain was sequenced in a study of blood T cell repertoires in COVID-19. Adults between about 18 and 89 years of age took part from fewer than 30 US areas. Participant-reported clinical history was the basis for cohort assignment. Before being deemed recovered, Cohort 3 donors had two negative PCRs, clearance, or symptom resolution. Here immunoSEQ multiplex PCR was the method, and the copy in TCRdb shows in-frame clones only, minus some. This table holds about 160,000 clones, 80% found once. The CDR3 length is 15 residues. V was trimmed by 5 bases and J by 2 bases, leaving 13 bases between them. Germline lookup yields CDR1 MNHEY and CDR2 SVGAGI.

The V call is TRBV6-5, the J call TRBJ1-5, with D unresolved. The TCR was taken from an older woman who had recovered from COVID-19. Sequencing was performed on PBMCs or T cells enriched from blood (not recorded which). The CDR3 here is CASSLQAFGNQPQHF. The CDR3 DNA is TGTGCCAGCAGTCTTCAGGCCTTTGGCAATCAGCCCCAGCATTTT.